The 18 T cell receptor beta chains presented below share a single source sample, sequenced in a study of blood T cell repertoires in COVID-19. The method was immunoSEQ multiplex PCR; TCRdb's version includes in-frame clones alone and lacks a portion of them. Of some 150,000 clones in the sample, about 86% were seen once. Sequences were obtained from peripheral blood. Every receptor here comes from a woman aged 55-69 years with acute or convalescent COVID-19.

The V gene is TRBV27, the J gene TRBJ2-3, with 7 bases aligning to TRBD2. With V trimmed by 3 bases and J by 0 bases, 9 bases remained unmatched. The CDR3 is 17 residues long. Germline V gives CDR1 MNHEY, CDR2 SMNVEV (reference sequence). In nucleotides, the CDR3 is TGTGCCAGCAGTTTTGGGACTACAAAACCTAGCACAGATACGCAGTATTTT. It yields the protein CASSFGTTKPSTDTQYF.

The chain joins TRBV5-1 to TRBJ1-3; 7 bases are a match to TRBD1. Germline V CDR1 and CDR2: SGHRS, YFSETQ. The trim removed 4 bases at V and 4 bases at J, leaving 8 bases unmatched. The CDR3 loop spans 15 amino acids. This CDR3 reads CASSIPQTGGNTIYF. In DNA, the CDR3 is TGCGCCAGCAGCATCCCCCAGACAGGGGGAAACACCATATATTTT.

This chain joins TRBV28 and TRBJ1-1; no clear D. The CDR3 contains 12 residues. The V gene's germline CDR1 is MDHEN and CDR2 SYDVKM. Deletions cut 7 bases from V and 5 bases from J, with 11 bases between. This CDR3 is CASNERWTEAFF. The CDR3 DNA reads as TGTGCCAGCAACGAGAGATGGACTGAAGCTTTCTTT.

The V gene is TRBV6-5, the J gene TRBJ2-7; 12 positions agree with TRBD2. Germline CDR1 MNHEY, CDR2 SVGAGI. This CDR3 spans 14 amino acids. The ends lost 9 bases at V and 6 bases at J; junction bases unmatched: 9. Here the CDR3 reads CASYLAGGPSEQYF. In nucleotides, the CDR3 is TGTGCCAGTTACCTAGCGGGGGGGCCAAGCGAGCAGTACTTC.

There are a few counts of this clone. J is TRBJ2-5 and V is TRBV5-6, with TRBD1 as a possible D gene (5 bases). V was clipped by 3 bases and J by 5 bases, with 20 bases between them. This CDR3 is 16 amino acids long. Germline assignment: CDR1 SGHDT and CDR2 YYEEEE. CDR3 nucleotides: TGTGCCAGCAGCTACCCCGAATATGGGGCAGGGGAGACCCAGTACTTC. Translating gives CASSYPEYGAGETQYF.

The J gene is TRBJ2-5, the V gene TRBV5-1; the D gene is possibly TRBD2 (6 bases). Germline V lookup: CDR1 SGHRS, CDR2 YFSETQ. The CDR3 has 16 residues. With 0 bases removed from V and 4 bases from J, the gap between germline ends came to 16 bases. The DNA for the CDR3 is TGCGCCAGCAGCTTGGCCGGCGGGGCGGGGTTAGAGACCCAGTACTTC. Translation: CASSLAGGAGLETQYF.

CDR3 DNA: TGTGCCAGTAGTCCGGTTGGGAACACTGAAGCTTTCTTT. Protein product: CASSPVGNTEAFF. The chain recombines TRBV19 with TRBJ1-1; D not resolved. This CDR3 region has 13 residues. The germline V gene encodes CDR1 LNHDA and CDR2 SQIVND (reference sequence). Trimming took 5 bases from V and 1 from J, leaving 8 bases between them.

This chain uses TRBV5-4 with TRBJ2-1; D may be TRBD2 (7 bases). CDR3 length: 16 amino acids. The germline gives CDR1 SGHNT, CDR2 YYREEE (reference sequence). V was cut by 3 bases and J by 3 bases, with 16 bases left in between. The CDR3 sequence is CASSWGGHRRYNEQFF. Written as DNA, the CDR3 is TGTGCCAGCAGCTGGGGGGGGCACAGGCGCTACAATGAGCAGTTCTTC.

The chain links TRBV6-5 to TRBJ2-7, with a weak D call TRBD1 (6 bases). V lost 2 bases and J lost 0, with 8 bases in between. CDR1 is MNHEY and CDR2 is SVGAGI in the germline V gene. This CDR3 has 14 residues. CDR3 residues: CASSYRDTSYEQYF. Written as DNA, the CDR3 is TGTGCCAGCAGTTACCGGGACACCTCCTACGAGCAGTACTTC.

CDR3 protein: CASGLVRVSGTGTTEAFF. CDR3 nucleotide sequence: TGTGCTAGTGGTTTGGTACGGGTTTCCGGGACAGGCACTACTGAAGCTTTCTTT. The chain is built from TRBV12-5 and TRBJ1-1; the match to TRBD1 covers 8 bases. V lost 0 bases and J lost 5; bases outside the gene matches: 14. Germline assignment: CDR1 LGHNT and CDR2 FRNRAP. This CDR3 contains 18 residues.

The V and J genes are TRBV25-1 and TRBJ1-2; 10 nucleotides agree with TRBD1. Trimming removed 5 bases from V and 8 bases from J; junction bases left unmatched: 11. Germline CDR1 MGHDK, CDR2 SYGVNS. The CDR3 sequence is 15 residues long. As DNA, the CDR3 is TGTGCCAGCAGTACTCGACAGGGGGCAAGTAAAGGCTACACCTTC. Residues: CASSTRQGASKGYTF.

The chain is built from TRBV7-2 and TRBJ2-2, with TRBD2 identical over 8 bases. This CDR3 is built from 16 residues. Germline lookup yields CDR1 SGHTA and CDR2 FQGNSA. Trimming took 6 bases from V and 0 from J; bases not matched to a gene: 6. CDR3 DNA sequence: TGTGCCAGCAGGCCGACTAGCGTTACGAACACCGGGGAGCTGTTTTTT. Translation: CASRPTSVTNTGELFF. Looking up the rest from reference TRBV7-2 and TRBJ2-2 gives the full variable domain: GAGVSQSPSNKVTEKGKDVELRCDPISGHTALYWYRQSLGQGLEFLIYFQGNSAPDKSGLPSDRFSAERTGGSVSTLTIQRTQQEDSAVYLCASRPTSVTNTGELFFGEGSRLTVL.

The chain joins TRBV27 to TRBJ2-3, with 8 bases identical to TRBD1. V was pared by 6 bases and J by 6 bases, with 14 bases of the junction left unmatched. The CDR3 runs to 16 residues. Germline CDR1 and CDR2: MNHEY and SMNVEV (reference sequence). Here the CDR3 DNA reads TGTGCCAGCAGCCGCGACAGGGGTAACCTCGGGGATACGCAGTATTTT. Translating gives CASSRDRGNLGDTQYF.

The rearrangement links TRBV5-1 to TRBJ1-3; D uncertain. Per the germline V gene, CDR1 is SGHRS and CDR2 is YFSETQ. The CDR3 sequence is 14 residues long. Trimming stripped 0 bases from V and 7 bases from J, with 11 bases between. CDR3 DNA: TGCGCCAGCAGCTTGGGAGGGATGGAGAACACCATATATTTT. Encoded protein: CASSLGGMENTIYF.

This sequence joins TRBV19 and TRBJ1-5, with D perhaps matching TRBD1 (6 bases). The V end was cut by 6 bases, the J end by 1 base, with 19 bases between. Germline values: CDR1 LNHDA, CDR2 SQIVND (reference sequence). The CDR3 totals 17 residues. CDR3 in DNA: TGTGCCAGTAGCCTAGCCCCCGGGACACCCAGCAATCAGCCCCAGCATTTT. It translates to CASSLAPGTPSNQPQHF.

The chain uses TRBV12-3 or TRBV12-4 and TRBJ1-5; a weak D match, TRBD1 (6 bases). Between the trimmed V and J ends, which lost 4 bases and 8 bases, there was a span of 6 bases. CDR3 length equals 11 residues. DNA for the CDR3: TGTGCCAGCAGTTCAGGGGAGCCCCAGCATTTT. Amino acids: CASSSGEPQHF.

The chain joins TRBV4-3 to TRBJ2-7; D unclear. Trimming pared 0 bases from V and 5 bases from J, leaving 8 bases between. This CDR3 region has 13 residues. CDR1 is LGHNA, CDR2 YSLEER, per germline. CDR3: CASSQDRGNEQYF. CDR3 in DNA: TGCGCCAGCAGCCAAGACCGAGGTAACGAGCAGTACTTC.

The chain joins TRBV9 to TRBJ2-7; D ambiguous. The CDR3 totals 16 residues. V was clipped by 2 bases and J by 1 base, with 16 bases between them. Germline V gives CDR1 SGDLS, CDR2 YYNGEE. The CDR3 sequence: CASSVGDSPRSYEQYF. The CDR3 DNA is TGTGCCAGCAGCGTCGGCGACTCCCCGCGGTCCTACGAGCAGTACTTC. Full variable domain (rest looked up from reference TRBV9 and TRBJ2-7): DSGVTQTPKHLITATGQRVTLRCSPRSGDLSVYWYQQSLDQGLQFLIQYYNGEERAKGNILERFSAQQFPDLHSELNLSSLELGDSALYFCASSVGDSPRSYEQYFGPGTRLTVT.